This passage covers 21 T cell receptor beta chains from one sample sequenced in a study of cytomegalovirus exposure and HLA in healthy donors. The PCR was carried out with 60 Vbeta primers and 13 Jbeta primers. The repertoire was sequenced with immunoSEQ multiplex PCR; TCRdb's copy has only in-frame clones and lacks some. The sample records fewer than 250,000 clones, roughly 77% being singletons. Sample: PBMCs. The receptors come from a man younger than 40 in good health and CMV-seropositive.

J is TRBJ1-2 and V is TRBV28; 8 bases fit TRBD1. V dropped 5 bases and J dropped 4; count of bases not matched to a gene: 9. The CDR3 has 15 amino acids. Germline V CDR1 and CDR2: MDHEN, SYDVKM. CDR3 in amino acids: CASSPGQAGIYGYTF. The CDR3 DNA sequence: TGTGCCAGCAGTCCGGGACAGGCCGGAATCTATGGCTACACCTTC.

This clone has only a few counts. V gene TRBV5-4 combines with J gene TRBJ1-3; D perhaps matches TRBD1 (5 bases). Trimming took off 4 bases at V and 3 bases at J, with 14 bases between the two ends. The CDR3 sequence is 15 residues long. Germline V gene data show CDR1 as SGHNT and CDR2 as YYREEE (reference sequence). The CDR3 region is CASSHAGGNGNTIYF. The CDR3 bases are TGTGCCAGCAGCCATGCTGGGGGGAATGGAAACACCATATATTTT.

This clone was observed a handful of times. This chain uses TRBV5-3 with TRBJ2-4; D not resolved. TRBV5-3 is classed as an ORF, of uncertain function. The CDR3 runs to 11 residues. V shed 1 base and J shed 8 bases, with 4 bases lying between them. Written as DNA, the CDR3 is TGTGCCAGAAGCTTGCGGGACATTCAGTACTTC. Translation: CARSLRDIQYF.

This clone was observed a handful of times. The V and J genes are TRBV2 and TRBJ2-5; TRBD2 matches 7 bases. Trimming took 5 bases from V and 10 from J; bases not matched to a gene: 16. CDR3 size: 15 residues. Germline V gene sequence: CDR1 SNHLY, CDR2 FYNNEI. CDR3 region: CASSRVRGGPGDQYF. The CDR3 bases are TGTGCCAGCAGTAGGGTCCGGGGAGGGCCTGGCGACCAGTACTTC. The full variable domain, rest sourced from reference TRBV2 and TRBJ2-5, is EPEVTQTPSHQVTQMGQEVILRCVPISNHLYFYWYRQILGQKVEFLVSFYNNEISEKSEIFDDQFSVERPDGSNFTLKIRSTKLEDSAMYFCASSRVRGGPGDQYFGPGTRLLVL.

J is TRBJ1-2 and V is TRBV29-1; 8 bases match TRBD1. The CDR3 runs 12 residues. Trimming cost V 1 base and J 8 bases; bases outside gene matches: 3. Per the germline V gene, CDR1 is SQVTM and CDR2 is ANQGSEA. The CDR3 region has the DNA TGCAGCGTTGAAGGGACAGGGAGGGGCTACACCTTC. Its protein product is CSVEGTGRGYTF.

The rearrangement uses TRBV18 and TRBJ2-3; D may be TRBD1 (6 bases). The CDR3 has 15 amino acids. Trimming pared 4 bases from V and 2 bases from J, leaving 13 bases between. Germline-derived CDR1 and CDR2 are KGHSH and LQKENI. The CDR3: CASSRSQGNTDTQYF. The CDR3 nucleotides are TGTGCCAGCTCACGGTCACAGGGAAACACAGATACGCAGTATTTT.

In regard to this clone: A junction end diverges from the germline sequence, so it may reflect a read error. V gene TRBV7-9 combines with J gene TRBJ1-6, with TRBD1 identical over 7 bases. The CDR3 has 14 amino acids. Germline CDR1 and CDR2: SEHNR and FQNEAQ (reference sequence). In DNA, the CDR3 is TGTTCCAGCAACGGACAGGAAAGTAATTCACCCCTCCACTTT. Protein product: CSSNGQESNSPLHF. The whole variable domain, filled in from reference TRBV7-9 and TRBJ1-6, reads DTGVSQNPRHKITKRGQNVTFRCDPISEHNRLYWYRQTLGQGPEFLTYFQNEAQLEKSRLLSDRFSAERPKGSFSTLEIQRTEQGDSAMYLCSSNGQESNSPLHFGNGTRLTVT.

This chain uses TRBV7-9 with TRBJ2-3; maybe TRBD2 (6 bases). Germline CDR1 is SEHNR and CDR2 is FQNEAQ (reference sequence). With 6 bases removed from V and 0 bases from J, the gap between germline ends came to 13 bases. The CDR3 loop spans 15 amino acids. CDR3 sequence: CASSNLALSTDTQYF. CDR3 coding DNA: TGTGCCAGCAGTAACCTAGCGTTGAGCACAGATACGCAGTATTTT.

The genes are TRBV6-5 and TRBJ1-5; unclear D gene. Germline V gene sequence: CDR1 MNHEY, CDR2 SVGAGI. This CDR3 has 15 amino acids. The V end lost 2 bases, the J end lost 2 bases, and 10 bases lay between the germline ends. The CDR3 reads CASSYGSSGNQPQHF. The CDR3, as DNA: TGTGCCAGCAGTTACGGGAGCTCGGGCAATCAGCCCCAGCATTTT.

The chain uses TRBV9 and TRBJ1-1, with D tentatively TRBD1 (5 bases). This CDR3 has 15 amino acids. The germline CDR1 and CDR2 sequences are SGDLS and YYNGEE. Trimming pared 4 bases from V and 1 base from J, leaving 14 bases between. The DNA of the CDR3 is TGTGCCAGCAGCTTGGCGTTAGGGGAGAACACTGAAGCTTTCTTT. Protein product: CASSLALGENTEAFF.

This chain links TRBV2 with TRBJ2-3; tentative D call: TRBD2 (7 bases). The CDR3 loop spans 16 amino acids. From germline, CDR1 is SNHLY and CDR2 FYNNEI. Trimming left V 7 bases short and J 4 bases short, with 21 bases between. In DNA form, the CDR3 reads TGTGCCAGCACCCCCCTCCGGGGGGAGGGGGCAGATACGCAGTATTTT. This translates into CASTPLRGEGADTQYF.

The CDR3 region is CASSSRGGPHTDTQYF. CDR3 bases: TGTGCCAGCAGCTCCCGTGGTGGCCCCCACACAGATACGCAGTATTTT. The gene calls are TRBV7-9 and TRBJ2-3; D gene ambiguous. V dropped 4 bases and J dropped 2 bases, with 16 bases sitting between them. Germline V gene sequence: CDR1 SEHNR, CDR2 FQNEAQ (reference sequence). The CDR3 is made up of 16 amino acids.

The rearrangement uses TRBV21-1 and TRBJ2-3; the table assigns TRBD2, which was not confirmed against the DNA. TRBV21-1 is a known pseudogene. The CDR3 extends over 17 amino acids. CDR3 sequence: CASSTARTSGSVDTQYF. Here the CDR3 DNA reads TGTGCCAGCAGCACTGCCCGGACTAGCGGGAGTGTAGATACGCAGTATTTT.

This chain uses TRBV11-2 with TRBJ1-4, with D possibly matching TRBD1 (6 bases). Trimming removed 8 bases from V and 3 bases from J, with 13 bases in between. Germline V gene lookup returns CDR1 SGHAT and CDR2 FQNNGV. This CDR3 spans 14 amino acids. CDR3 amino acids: CASQTGLANEKLFF. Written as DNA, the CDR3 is TGTGCCAGCCAAACAGGGCTTGCTAATGAAAAACTGTTTTTT.

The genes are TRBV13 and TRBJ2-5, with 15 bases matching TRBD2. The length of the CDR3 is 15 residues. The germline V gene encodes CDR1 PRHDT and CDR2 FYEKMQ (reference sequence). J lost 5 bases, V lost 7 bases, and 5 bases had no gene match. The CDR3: CASKGLAGGEETQYF. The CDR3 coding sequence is TGTGCCAGCAAGGGACTAGCGGGAGGCGAGGAGACCCAGTACTTC.

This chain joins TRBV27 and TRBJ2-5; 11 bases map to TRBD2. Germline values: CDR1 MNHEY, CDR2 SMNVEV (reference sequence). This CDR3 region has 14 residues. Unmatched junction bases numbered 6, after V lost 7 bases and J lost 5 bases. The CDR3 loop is CASTLSGREETQYF. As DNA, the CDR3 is TGTGCCAGCACCCTTAGCGGGAGGGAGGAGACCCAGTACTTC.

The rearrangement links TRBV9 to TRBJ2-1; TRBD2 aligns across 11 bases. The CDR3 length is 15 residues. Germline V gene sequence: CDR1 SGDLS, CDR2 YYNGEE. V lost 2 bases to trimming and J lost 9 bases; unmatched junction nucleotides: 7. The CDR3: CASSVLAGGRGEQFF. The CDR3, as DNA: TGTGCCAGCAGCGTTTTAGCGGGGGGGCGGGGTGAGCAGTTCTTC.

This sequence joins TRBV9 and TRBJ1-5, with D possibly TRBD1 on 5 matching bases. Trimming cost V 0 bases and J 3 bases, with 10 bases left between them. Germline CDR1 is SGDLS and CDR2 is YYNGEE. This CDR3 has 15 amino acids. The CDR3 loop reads CASSVAPGYNQPQHF. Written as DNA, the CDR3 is TGTGCCAGCAGCGTAGCCCCAGGGTACAATCAGCCCCAGCATTTT.

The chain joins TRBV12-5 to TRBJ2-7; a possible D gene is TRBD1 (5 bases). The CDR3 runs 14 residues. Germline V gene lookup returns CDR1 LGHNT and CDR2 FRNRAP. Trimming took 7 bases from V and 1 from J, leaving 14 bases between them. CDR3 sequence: CASAPQGSSYEQYF. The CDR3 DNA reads TGTGCTAGTGCCCCGCAGGGTTCGTCCTACGAGCAGTACTTC.

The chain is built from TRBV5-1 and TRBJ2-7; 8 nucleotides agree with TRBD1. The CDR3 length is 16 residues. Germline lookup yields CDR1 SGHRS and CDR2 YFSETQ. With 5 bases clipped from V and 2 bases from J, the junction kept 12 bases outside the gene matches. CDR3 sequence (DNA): TGCGCCAGCAGTTTCCCTAGGGGACAGGAGGCCTACGAGCAGTACTTC. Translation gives CASSFPRGQEAYEQYF. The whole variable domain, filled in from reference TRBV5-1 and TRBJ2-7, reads KAGVTQTPRYLIKTRGQQVTLSCSPISGHRSVSWYQQTPGQGLQFLFEYFSETQRNKGNFPGRFSGRQFSNSRSEMNVSTLELGDSALYLCASSFPRGQEAYEQYFGPGTRLTVT.

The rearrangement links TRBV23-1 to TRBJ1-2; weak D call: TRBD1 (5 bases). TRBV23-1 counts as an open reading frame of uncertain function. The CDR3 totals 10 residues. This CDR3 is CAIGGVGYTF. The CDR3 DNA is TGCGCGATCGGGGGAGTCGGCTACACCTTC.